These 12 T cell receptor beta chains share one sample of origin, sequenced in a study of T cell changes during pregnancy in multiple sclerosis. Data came from immunoSEQ multiplex PCR; TCRdb stores just in-frame clones and leaves some out. Among roughly 68,000 clones listed, about 91% were seen once. Source: peripheral blood, taken in the second trimester of pregnancy. The receptors stem from a female donor in good health, enrolled as a control in a pregnancy study.

The chain joins TRBV30 to TRBJ2-5, with 9 bases fitting TRBD1. The trim removed 5 bases at V and 1 base at J, leaving 5 bases unmatched. The CDR3 is 14 residues long. CDR1 GTSNPN and CDR2 SVGIG come from the germline V gene (reference sequence). The CDR3 loop is CAWDPGQGQETQYF. CDR3 sequence (DNA): TGTGCCTGGGATCCGGGACAGGGCCAAGAGACCCAGTACTTC.

The V and J genes are TRBV7-9 and TRBJ1-1, with unresolved D. Germline lookup yields CDR1 SEHNR and CDR2 FQNEAQ (reference sequence). The CDR3 totals 12 residues. Trimming removed 5 bases from V and 3 bases from J, with 7 bases in between. DNA for the CDR3: TGTGCCAGCAGCGGAGGGTACACTGAAGCTTTCTTT. It encodes CASSGGYTEAFF.

The chain couples TRBV4-2 to TRBJ2-7, with 12 bases matching TRBD2. The CDR3 has 14 amino acids. V gave up 6 bases and J gave up 0 bases; unmatched junction bases: 0. CDR1 LGHNA and CDR2 YNFKEQ come from the germline V gene. CDR3 DNA: TGTGCCAGCAGGACTAGCGGGAGCTCCTACGAGCAGTACTTC. It specifies CASRTSGSSYEQYF.

The rearrangement joins TRBV25-1 to TRBJ2-7; maybe TRBD1 (5 bases). CDR3 length: 14 amino acids. V was shortened by 2 bases and J by 2 bases, with 10 bases between the two germline ends. The germline V gene encodes CDR1 MGHDK and CDR2 SYGVNS. DNA for the CDR3: TGTGCCAGCAGTGAACCGACAGCGCCCTACGAGCAGTACTTC. Protein: CASSEPTAPYEQYF.

The V and J genes are TRBV5-8 and TRBJ1-5; D may be TRBD1 (6 bases). The ends were cut back, 7 bases at V and 5 bases at J, with 13 bases in the middle. The CDR3 is 13 amino acids. The germline V gene encodes CDR1 SGHTS and CDR2 YDEGEE. This CDR3 is CASGEGVYQPQHF. CDR3 nucleotides: TGTGCCAGCGGAGAGGGGGTCTATCAGCCCCAGCATTTT.

The chain carries TRBV25-1 and TRBJ2-7; weak D call: TRBD1 (5 bases). CDR1 is MGHDK and CDR2 is SYGVNS in the germline V gene. This CDR3 comprises 15 residues. The ends were cut back, 2 bases at V and 0 bases at J, with 11 bases in the middle. DNA for the CDR3: TGTGCCAGCAGTGAAACAGGCCCAAGCTCCTACGAGCAGTACTTC. This gives the protein CASSETGPSSYEQYF.

This chain connects TRBV2 to TRBJ1-2, with D maybe TRBD1 (5 bases). The CDR3 contains 15 residues. V was shortened by 1 base and J by 0 bases, with 9 bases between the two germline ends. Germline V gene sequence: CDR1 SNHLY, CDR2 FYNNEI. Here the CDR3 DNA reads TGTGCCAGCAGTGAAGACAGGTTAACTAACTATGGCTACACCTTC. This translates into CASSEDRLTNYGYTF.

J is TRBJ2-7 and V is TRBV6-1; perhaps TRBD1 as D (6 bases). The germline V gene has CDR1 MNHNS and CDR2 SASEGT. The CDR3 is made up of 15 amino acids. V lost 2 bases, J lost 2 bases, and 13 bases lay in between. The CDR3 DNA reads TGTGCCAGCAGTGAAACGGGCAGGGGCCCCTACGAGCAGTACTTC. It specifies CASSETGRGPYEQYF.

The chain combines TRBV7-9 with TRBJ2-6; the match to TRBD1 covers 8 bases. Unmatched junction bases numbered 4, after V lost 3 bases and J lost 3 bases. CDR3 size: 16 residues. CDR1 SEHNR and CDR2 FQNEAQ come from the germline V gene (reference sequence). The CDR3 reads CASSFHRGFGANVLTF. The DNA of the CDR3 is TGTGCCAGCAGCTTTCACAGGGGGTTTGGGGCCAACGTCCTGACTTTC.

This clone turned up a few times. The chain recombines TRBV7-2 with TRBJ1-6, with a weak D call TRBD1 (5 bases). Trimming took 6 bases from V and 9 from J, leaving 9 bases between them. CDR3 length equals 12 residues. CDR1 is SGHTA, CDR2 FQGNSA, per germline. The CDR3 DNA follows: TGTGCCAGCAGGTTCAGGGTTTCACCCCTCCACTTT. Its protein product is CASRFRVSPLHF.

The chain couples TRBV6-1 to TRBJ2-7; 9 nucleotides agree with TRBD1. V lost 5 bases, J lost 1 base, and 6 bases stayed unmatched. CDR3 length: 15 residues. CDR1 MNHNS and CDR2 SASEGT come from the germline V gene. CDR3 coding DNA: TGTGCCAGCAGTCCTCTGGGGACAGGGTCCTACGAGCAGTACTTC. It specifies CASSPLGTGSYEQYF.

This chain uses TRBV27 with TRBJ2-5; tentative D call: TRBD1 (5 bases). The CDR3 has 14 amino acids. V lost 4 bases, J lost 7 bases, and 16 bases lay in between. Germline CDR1 MNHEY, CDR2 SMNVEV (reference sequence). The CDR3 sequence is CASSSRGQNPTQYF. As DNA, the CDR3 is TGTGCCAGCAGTTCCAGAGGACAAAACCCGACCCAGTACTTC.